The 2 T cell receptor beta chains below come from one sample, sequenced in a study of beta chain features in type 1 diabetes. The study's findings and limits: When Type 1 diabetes patients were examined, their TCRB CDR3s proved moderately but significantly shorter in all four CD4+ subsets.

Sequencing targeted expressed TCRB transcripts, as all isolated RNA had been reverse transcribed. TCRdb's table, derived via immunoSEQ multiplex PCR, lists solely in-frame clones and lacks some. The sample yields under 250,000 clones, roughly 13% seen once. The antigens for these receptors are not known. Sequencing was performed on naive CD4+ T cells from blood. The receptor set was obtained from a man aged 30-40 years with type 1 diabetes.

This clone was found a few times. The chain carries TRBV11-3 and TRBJ2-1; 7 bases fit TRBD2. The V segment lost 4 bases and the J segment 3 bases; nucleotides outside the gene matches: 6. Germline V gene lookup returns CDR1 SGHNT and CDR2 YENEEA. This CDR3 has 15 residues. The CDR3 DNA reads as TGTGCCAGCAGCTCAGGACTAGGGGACTACAATGAGCAGTTCTTC. This codes for CASSSGLGDYNEQFF.

This clone appeared a few times. V and J are TRBV6-5 and TRBJ2-7; 8 nucleotides agree with TRBD1. Germline V gene data show CDR1 as MNHEY and CDR2 as SVGAGI. There are 15 residues in the CDR3. Losses at the gene ends were 5 bases for V and 2 bases for J; bases not matched to a gene: 8. This chain's CDR3 is CASSQTTGVPYEQYF. The CDR3 DNA reads as TGTGCCAGCAGTCAGACGACAGGGGTTCCCTACGAGCAGTACTTC.